The clone carrying this T cell receptor (beta chain) has ten or more counts. The target antigen is unknown. RNA transcripts provided the source from which TCR beta CDR3 regions were amplified. The TCR CDR3 first-round RT-PCR relied on the HTBI primer set. TCRdb called the multiplex PCR reads again in MiXCR, with one record for every CDR3 protein. Of about 690,000 distinct CDR3 sequences listed, approximately 15% are singletons. This specimen belongs to a study of T cells in Graves' hyperthyroidism and ophthalmopathy. General study findings and limits: Ophthalmopathy could be told apart from stable hyperthyroidism with a 13 V-J model.

For Graves' hyperthyroidism to be stable, ophthalmopathy could not progress within 18 months. PBMCs stemmed from under 11 ml fresh peripheral blood. The V gene lost 0 bases and the J gene lost 0 bases, with 11 bases spanning the gap. The germline V gene encodes CDR1 GTSNPN and CDR2 SVGIG (reference sequence). CDR3 size: 16 residues. This receptor was taken from a man aged 45-60 years with Graves' hyperthyroidism. Sequenced sample: blood. The chain joins TRBV30 to TRBJ2-2; no definite D call. The CDR3 nucleotides are TGTGCCTGGAGTGTATTAGGCAGCGCGAACACCGGGGAGCTGTTTTTT. Translating it yields CAWSVLGSANTGELFF. Filled out from reference TRBV30 and TRBJ2-2, the complete variable domain reads SQTIHQWPATLVQPVGSPLSLECTVEGTSNPNLYWYRQAAGRGLQLLFYSVGIGQISSEVPQNLSASRPQDRQFILSSKKLLLSDSGFYLCAWSVLGSANTGELFFGEGSRLTVL.